This note documents a single T cell receptor (beta chain) sequence. Its antigen is not identified. Primers: 60 Vbeta forward and 13 Jbeta reverse. The method was immunoSEQ multiplex PCR; TCRdb's version includes in-frame clones alone and lacks a portion of them. The data show around 190,000 clones, over 65% seen once. This CDR3 has 17 residues. Germline V gene sequence: CDR1 LGHNA, CDR2 YNFKEQ. Trimming at V came to 2 bases and at J to 3 bases, leaving 5 bases not matched to a gene. This specimen comes from a study of cytomegalovirus exposure and HLA in healthy donors. General study results and limits: Fewer N-insertions than the roughly 670-donor mean were reportedly shown by an Asian-associated ancestry cluster in a later analysis. In a later analysis, at a false discovery rate of 0.05, 16,951 TCR beta sequences were associated with HLA alleles. According to reports, the classifier identified cytomegalovirus status with high specificity and sensitivity. Further analysis, carried out later, found HLA-associated TCR beta chains more clonally expanded than equally common other chains.

Sequencing used PBMCs. The genes are TRBV4-2 and TRBJ2-2; 11 bases are a match to TRBD2. This receptor was obtained from a man aged 60-69 years in good health and CMV-seronegative. CDR3 residues: CASSQLLAGEDTGELFF. The CDR3 DNA reads TGTGCCAGCAGCCAATTACTAGCGGGAGAGGACACCGGGGAGCTGTTTTTT.